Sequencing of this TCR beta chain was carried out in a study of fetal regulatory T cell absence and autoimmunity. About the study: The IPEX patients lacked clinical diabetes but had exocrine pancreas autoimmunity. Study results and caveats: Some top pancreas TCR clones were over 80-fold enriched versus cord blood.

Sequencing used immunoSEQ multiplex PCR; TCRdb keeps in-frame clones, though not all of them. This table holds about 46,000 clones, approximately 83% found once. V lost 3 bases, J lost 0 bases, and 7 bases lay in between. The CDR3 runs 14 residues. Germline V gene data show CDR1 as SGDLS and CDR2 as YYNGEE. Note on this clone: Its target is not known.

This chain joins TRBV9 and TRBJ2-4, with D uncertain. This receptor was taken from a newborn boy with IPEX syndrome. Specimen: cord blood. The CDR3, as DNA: TGTGCCAGCAGCGCCGGACGAGCCAAAAACATTCAGTACTTC. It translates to CASSAGRAKNIQYF.